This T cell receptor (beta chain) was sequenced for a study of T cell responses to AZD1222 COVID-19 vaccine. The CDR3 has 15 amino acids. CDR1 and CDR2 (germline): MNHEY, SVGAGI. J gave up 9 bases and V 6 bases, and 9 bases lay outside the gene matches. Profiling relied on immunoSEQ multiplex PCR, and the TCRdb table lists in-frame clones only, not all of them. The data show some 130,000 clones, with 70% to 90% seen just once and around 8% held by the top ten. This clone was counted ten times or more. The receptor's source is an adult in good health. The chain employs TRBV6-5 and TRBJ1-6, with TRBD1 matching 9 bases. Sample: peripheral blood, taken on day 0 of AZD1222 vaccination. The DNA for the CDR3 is TGTGCCAGCAGGAGTCTTACAGGGGGCGGTTCACCCCTCCACTTT. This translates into CASRSLTGGGSPLHF.